Listed below are T cell receptor beta chains from one sample, sequenced in a study of OX40 agonist ivuxolimab in advanced cancers. Generated by immunoSEQ multiplex PCR, the TCRdb table keeps only in-frame clones and is missing some. The sample records 18,000 or so clones, 65% to 90% being singletons. Sequences were derived from CD4+ or CD8+ T cells sorted from blood, sampled in a trial of the OX40 agonist ivuxolimab. These receptors originate from an adult with an advanced solid tumor such as melanoma, head and neck, liver or kidney cancer. Both conserved end residues are trimmed from each CDR3.

CDR3aa,v_gene,j_gene
ASSLEDRSSYNEQF,TRBV7-8,TRBJ2-1
ASSGGHNQPQH,TRBV2,TRBJ1-5
ASSSPGTANTEAF,TRBV6-5,TRBJ1-1
ASSEQQGAEAQH,TRBV2,TRBJ1-5
ASSSSGRSSYNEQF,TRBV27,TRBJ2-1
ASSHGPKREAF,TRBV7-2,TRBJ1-1
SARDSYEQY,TRBV20-1,TRBJ2-7
ASRLAGLNTGELF,TRBV14,TRBJ2-2
ASSLGRGTDTQY,TRBV5-1,TRBJ2-3
ASSFGDSNQPQH,TRBV7-8,TRBJ1-5
ASSLLPTGELF,TRBV7-9,TRBJ2-2
ASSVLGGSYNEQF,TRBV9,TRBJ2-1
ASGIMRSYEQY,TRBV2,TRBJ2-7
ASSWADGTKNIQY,TRBV5-1,TRBJ2-4
ASSLTSGRGLAYEQY,TRBV28,.
ASSFPGGSVYEQY,TRBV28,TRBJ2-7
ASSFPTGTGEQY,TRBV5-4,TRBJ2-7
ASSLGPPSRTTEAF,TRBV5-6,TRBJ1-1
ASSFDVGTHYGYT,TRBV7-9,TRBJ1-2
ASSPLTGSIGYT,TRBV7-2,TRBJ1-2
AIGSSARTDTQY,TRBV10-3,TRBJ2-3
AWRFSSTDTQY,TRBV30,TRBJ2-3
ASSLAGQYVGYT,TRBV7-2,TRBJ1-2
ASSRPGGPGELF,TRBV5-1,TRBJ2-2
AWSVRGGGQQPQH,TRBV30,TRBJ1-5
ASSQIATGELF,TRBV4-3,TRBJ2-2
ASSFKRANGETQY,TRBV28,TRBJ2-5
ASRQGLMSGGTTDTQY,TRBV4-2,TRBJ2-3
ASSTGPHREF,TRBV28,TRBJ2-1
ASSIGGRYQPQH,TRBV19,TRBJ1-5
ATSRRGTGELF,TRBV15,TRBJ2-2
ASSLARGYTEAF,TRBV7-9,TRBJ1-1
ASSYRGAKGNEQF,TRBV6-5,TRBJ2-1
ASSLARVEAF,TRBV7-2,TRBJ1-1
ASSADRRSSYEQY,TRBV28,TRBJ2-7
ASSPNRETQY,TRBV18,TRBJ2-5